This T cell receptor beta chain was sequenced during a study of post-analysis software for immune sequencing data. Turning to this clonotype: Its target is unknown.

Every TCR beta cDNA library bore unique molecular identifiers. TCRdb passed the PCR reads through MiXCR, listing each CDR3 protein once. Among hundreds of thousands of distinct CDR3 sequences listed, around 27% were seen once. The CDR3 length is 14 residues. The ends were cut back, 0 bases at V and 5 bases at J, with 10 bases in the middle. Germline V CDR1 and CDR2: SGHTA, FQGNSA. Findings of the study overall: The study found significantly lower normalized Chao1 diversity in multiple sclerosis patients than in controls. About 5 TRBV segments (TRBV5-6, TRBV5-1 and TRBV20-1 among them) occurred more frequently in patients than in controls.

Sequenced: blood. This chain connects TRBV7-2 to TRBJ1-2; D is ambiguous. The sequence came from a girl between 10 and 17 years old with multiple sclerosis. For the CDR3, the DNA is TGTGCCAGCAGCTTAGCGGGCAGCTCTTATGGCTACACCTTC. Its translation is CASSLAGSSYGYTF.